This T cell receptor beta chain stems from a study of beta chain features in type 1 diabetes. General study points: All four CD4+ subsets from Type 1 diabetes patients carried moderately but significantly shorter TCRB CDR3s.

Per the germline V gene, CDR1 is SGHDT and CDR2 is YYEEEE. Trimming cost V 3 bases and J 6 bases, with 12 bases left between them. The CDR3 runs 14 residues. Of the isolated RNA, all was reverse transcribed, and so the sequenced material was expressed TCRB transcripts. Sequencing was performed with immunoSEQ multiplex PCR; in TCRdb, only in-frame clones are kept and a portion is missing. The sample has about 400,000 clones, 10% to 15% seen once. With regard to this clone: Its antigen is undetermined.

Sequencing used naive CD4+ T cells from blood. The chain uses TRBV5-6 and TRBJ2-2; possibly TRBD1 for D (6 bases). The sequence derives from a woman younger than 35 with type 1 diabetes. CDR3 DNA: TGTGCCAGCAGCTGGGGGAACAGGGCCGGGGAGCTGTTTTTT. This encodes CASSWGNRAGELFF.